The T cell receptor beta chain under discussion was sequenced for a study of cytomegalovirus exposure and HLA in healthy donors. Study-level points and caveats: Many donors shared some public TCRs, even though most TCR sequences were rare.

Points on this clone: Its antigen is still unknown.

Primers: 60 Vbeta forward and 13 Jbeta reverse. Produced via immunoSEQ multiplex PCR; TCRdb's table is partial and in-frame only. The sample includes some 120,000 clones, roughly three quarters seen only once; the top ten take 12%. This cohort consisted of healthy bone marrow donors. Donors sampled were nominally healthy, though unrecorded immune exposures were likely. The TCR comes from a woman aged 40 to 50 in good health and CMV-seropositive. Sequenced input: PBMCs.

The CDR3 loop is CASSFRGGGSNYGYTF. For the CDR3, the DNA is TGTGCCAGCAGTTTTAGGGGGGGCGGCTCTAACTATGGCTACACCTTC. V usage is TRBV27 and J usage is TRBJ1-2; D perhaps matches TRBD1 (6 bases). The CDR3 contains 16 residues. The germline V gene encodes CDR1 MNHEY and CDR2 SMNVEV (reference sequence). Trimming removed 3 bases at V and 0 bases at J, with 14 bases between.